The sequence of this TCR beta chain was determined in a study of neurological immune-mediated disorders. From the 5' RACE reads, TCRdb called clonotypes with MiXCR, one entry per CDR3 protein. The data show some 56,000 distinct CDR3 sequences, roughly 3.8% seen once. There are many counts of this clonotype. From germline, CDR1 is PRHDT and CDR2 FYEKMQ (reference sequence). V shed 3 bases, J shed 6 bases, and the junction held 9 bases outside the gene matches. The length of the CDR3 is 16 residues. Unsorted libraries used 2 million PBMCs kept at -80 degrees C. The clonotype originates from a man in his fifties or sixties with multiple sclerosis. The source material was PBMCs. The J gene is TRBJ2-7, the V gene TRBV13; 12 bases map to TRBD2. This chain's CDR3 is CASSLSSGRANGEQYF. DNA for the CDR3: TGTGCCAGCAGCTTGTCTAGCGGGAGGGCCAATGGCGAGCAGTACTTC.